These 16 T cell receptor beta chains were sequenced from one sample in a study of brain T cells in children with intractable seizures (dated by TCRdb to 2020 to 2023). Library generation was performed with the immunoSEQ multiplex PCR assay. TCRdb limited this immuneACCESS table to in-frame rearrangements with V and J called. A share of clones is missing; checked studies link under half to unresolved V genes, and the rest is unexplained. The sample yields 340,000 or so clones; about 93% were counted once. The ten largest clones take up 5% to 7% of the sample. This specimen's time point label, per the study, means: blood from clinic visit 5 months post-surgery; TSC patient then seizure free. This specimen was peripheral blood, taken 4 to 5 months after surgery. These receptor sequences come from a boy less than two years old with tuberous sclerosis and intractable seizures.

The chain is built from TRBV13 and TRBJ1-2; D is ambiguous. The CDR3 is 14 residues long. V lost 5 bases, J lost 0 bases, and 10 bases lay in between. Germline loops: CDR1 PRHDT, CDR2 FYEKMQ (reference sequence). CDR3: CASSKTGSNYGYTF. The DNA of the CDR3 is TGTGCCAGCAGCAAGACGGGGTCTAACTATGGCTACACCTTC.

The rearrangement links TRBV5-1 to TRBJ2-5; 8 nucleotides align to TRBD2. CDR1 is SGHRS and CDR2 is YFSETQ in the germline V gene. The CDR3 consists of 15 residues. J lost 1 base, V lost 0 bases, and 2 bases had no gene match. The CDR3 spells CASSLELAGQETQYF. Here the CDR3 DNA reads TGCGCCAGCAGCTTGGAGCTAGCGGGCCAAGAGACCCAGTACTTC.

The gene calls are TRBV5-1 and TRBJ2-3; D is unclear. Trimming left V 5 bases short and J 0 bases short, with 19 bases between. Germline V lookup: CDR1 SGHRS, CDR2 YFSETQ. The CDR3 contains 17 residues. The CDR3 bases are TGCGCCAGCAGGGAAGGGCATACCCCTACTAGCACAGATACGCAGTATTTT. It translates to CASREGHTPTSTDTQYF.

In its sample, this clone was seen once. The chain couples TRBV3-1 (or the pseudogene TRBV3-2) to TRBJ1-2; D is unclear. The germline CDR1 and CDR2 sequences are LGHDT and YNNKEL (reference sequence). V was trimmed by 1 base and J by 7 bases, leaving 7 bases between them. The CDR3 consists of 12 residues. CDR3 protein: CASSQVYGGYTF. The CDR3 DNA is TGTGCCAGCAGCCAAGTGTATGGTGGCTACACCTTC.

The chain employs TRBV4-2 and TRBJ1-1; D is undetermined. The germline V gene has CDR1 LGHNA and CDR2 YNFKEQ. Deletions cut 1 base from V and 1 base from J, with 7 bases between. The CDR3 covers 14 residues. The CDR3 nucleotides read TGTGCCAGCAGCCAAGCGGACCGGAACACTGAAGCTTTCTTT. Translating gives CASSQADRNTEAFF.

The V gene is TRBV6-7, the J gene TRBJ1-5, with D possibly TRBD1 on 5 matching bases. TRBV6-7 is recorded as an ORF, its role being uncertain. The CDR3 sequence is 12 residues long. With 8 bases removed from V and 5 bases from J, the gap between germline ends came to 10 bases. CDR3 coding DNA: TGTGCCAGCCGGGACCGCGATCAGCCCCAGCATTTT. It is translated as CASRDRDQPQHF.

V and J are TRBV29-1 and TRBJ1-4; possibly TRBD1 for D (6 bases). The CDR3 consists of 13 residues. CDR1 is SQVTM and CDR2 is ANQGSEA in the germline V gene. Trimming cost V 6 bases and J 3 bases, with 11 bases left between them. In DNA form, the CDR3 reads TGCAGCGTAAGGACAGTGTCTAATGAAAAACTGTTTTTT. This encodes CSVRTVSNEKLFF. The full variable domain, in which reference TRBV29-1 and TRBJ1-4 provide the parts outside the CDR3, is SAVISQKPSRDICQRGTSLTIQCQVDSQVTMMFWYRQQPGQSLTLIATANQGSEATYESGFVIDKFPISRPNLTFSTLTVSNMSPEDSSIYLCSVRTVSNEKLFFGSGTQLSVL.

The rearrangement joins TRBV25-1 to TRBJ2-5; tentatively, D is TRBD1 or TRBD2 (5 bases each). Germline V gene sequence: CDR1 MGHDK, CDR2 SYGVNS. There are 13 residues in the CDR3. The V and J ends lost 4 bases and 9 bases respectively, with 15 bases between them. The DNA of the CDR3 is TGTGCCAGCAGTGCCCCCGGGACGAAGGCCCAGTACTTC. This codes for CASSAPGTKAQYF. Looking up the rest from reference TRBV25-1 and TRBJ2-5 gives the full variable domain: EADIYQTPRYLVIGTGKKITLECSQTMGHDKMYWYQQDPGMELHLIHYSYGVNSTEKGDLSSESTVSRIRTEHFPLTLESARPSHTSQYLCASSAPGTKAQYFGPGTRLLVL.

The V call is TRBV25-1, the J call TRBJ2-1; 12 nucleotides line up with TRBD2. This CDR3 region has 17 residues. The ends lost 1 base at V and 6 bases at J; junction bases unmatched: 7. The germline gives CDR1 MGHDK, CDR2 SYGVNS. DNA of the CDR3: TGTGCCAGCAGTGAATGGGTGGGGACTAGCGGGCCCAATGAGCAGTTCTTC. Its translation is CASSEWVGTSGPNEQFF.

V is TRBV27 and J is TRBJ2-4; 8 positions agree with TRBD2. Germline CDR1 MNHEY, CDR2 SMNVEV (reference sequence). Trimming took 0 bases from V and 7 from J; bases not matched to a gene: 2. This CDR3 comprises 14 residues. This CDR3 reads CASSLSTGGNIQYF. The CDR3 DNA reads TGTGCCAGCAGTTTATCGACGGGAGGGAACATTCAGTACTTC.

The chain recombines TRBV4-1 with TRBJ2-5; no definite D call. V was trimmed by 4 bases and J by 11 bases, leaving 14 bases between them. Germline V lookup: CDR1 MGHRA, CDR2 YSYEKL. The CDR3 is 12 amino acids. CDR3 amino acids: CASSLPGPSQYF. The CDR3 nucleotides read TGCGCCAGCAGCCTCCCTGGGCCTTCTCAGTACTTC.

About this clone: The same CDR3 also results from other DNA sequences found in this sample. This chain joins TRBV19 and TRBJ1-5; D may be TRBD1 (6 bases). With 3 bases removed from V and 7 bases from J, the gap between germline ends came to 13 bases. This CDR3 has 14 residues. Germline lookup yields CDR1 LNHDA and CDR2 SQIVND (reference sequence). The CDR3 DNA is TGTGCCAGTAGTATGGGGGAGGGGGGGCAGCCCCAGCATTTT. Amino acids: CASSMGEGGQPQHF.

This chain uses TRBV7-9 with TRBJ2-3, with a tentative D call TRBD2 (6 bases). Germline assignment: CDR1 SEHNR and CDR2 FQNEAQ (reference sequence). The CDR3 spans 16 residues. V was clipped by 3 bases and J by 4 bases, with 17 bases between them. CDR3 loop: CASSLEGVSSADTQYF. The CDR3 nucleotides read TGTGCCAGCAGCTTGGAGGGAGTAAGTTCAGCAGATACGCAGTATTTT.

The rearrangement links TRBV6-1 to TRBJ2-7, with 7 bases aligning to TRBD1. V lost 3 bases to trimming and J lost 0 bases; unmatched junction nucleotides: 2. The CDR3 length is 14 residues. Germline lookup yields CDR1 MNHNS and CDR2 SASEGT. The CDR3 protein is CASSEGDSSYEQYF. The CDR3 coding sequence is TGTGCCAGCAGTGAGGGGGACAGCTCCTACGAGCAGTACTTC.

This clone was seen only once. The chain has TRBV30 and TRBJ2-6; D remains unclear. CDR3 length: 14 residues. Germline values: CDR1 GTSNPN, CDR2 SVGIG (reference sequence). V lost 4 bases to trimming and J lost 0 bases, with 7 bases between them. The CDR3 region has the DNA TGTGCCTGGAACAGCCACTCTGGGGCCAACGTCCTGACTTTC. Its translation: CAWNSHSGANVLTF.

V gene TRBV5-4 combines with J gene TRBJ2-1, with TRBD2 matching over 9 bases. CDR3 length equals 15 residues. Germline V lookup: CDR1 SGHNT, CDR2 YYREEE (reference sequence). V was clipped by 4 bases and J by 4 bases; unmatched bases: 6. CDR3 in amino acids: CASSASGGHYNEQFF. The CDR3 bases are TGTGCCAGCAGCGCGAGCGGGGGGCATTACAATGAGCAGTTCTTC.